These T cell receptor beta chains were read from a single sample in a study of long-term antiretroviral therapy in people with HIV. Libraries were prepared by immunoSEQ multiplex PCR; TCRdb keeps only in-frame clonotypes and omits some of them. The data hold 15,000 to 20,000 clones, with approximately 79% observed a single time. The sequencing here drew on unsorted PBMCs, taken at the start of antiretroviral therapy. The receptors stem from a man aged 25 to 40 with HIV. CDR3s include the opening cysteine and the closing phenylalanine or tryptophan. The order of the fields is J gene, V gene, CDR3 protein.

J gene: TRBJ1-1; V gene: TRBV27; CDR3 protein: CASGRQRNTEAFF
J gene: TRBJ2-7; V gene: TRBV7-6; CDR3 protein: CASSLGPRGYEQYF
J gene: TRBJ2-1; V gene: TRBV7-9; CDR3 protein: CASSPPGTGVHEQFF
J gene: TRBJ2-1; V gene: TRBV6-1; CDR3 protein: CASSENPGSYNEQFF
J gene: TRBJ1-3; V gene: TRBV2; CDR3 protein: CASSPRNTIYF
J gene: TRBJ2-7; V gene: TRBV7-6; CDR3 protein: CASSHPGLAGDEQYF
J gene: TRBJ2-1; V gene: TRBV27; CDR3 protein: CASSSISGGRYREYNEQFF
J gene: TRBJ2-1; V gene: TRBV27; CDR3 protein: CASSFTGTVYNEQFF
J gene: TRBJ2-2; V gene: TRBV4-3; CDR3 protein: CASSPRGRGDANTGELFF
J gene: TRBJ1-1; V gene: TRBV5-1; CDR3 protein: CAIPQGGGNTEAFF
J gene: TRBJ2-3; V gene: TRBV27; CDR3 protein: CASSDRAGTRDTQYF
J gene: TRBJ2-1; V gene: TRBV4-2; CDR3 protein: CASSPPTGGENEQFF
J gene: TRBJ2-5; V gene: TRBV4-3; CDR3 protein: CASSQESVRTSFGTQYF
J gene: TRBJ2-2; V gene: TRBV5-1; CDR3 protein: CASSRTSGTGELFF
J gene: TRBJ1-1; V gene: TRBV25-1; CDR3 protein: CASSDRDRGPLSTEAFF
J gene: TRBJ1-4; V gene: TRBV18; CDR3 protein: CASSPRGGKATNEKLFF
J gene: TRBJ1-4; V gene: TRBV28; CDR3 protein: CASSPPSGTGWYKLFF
J gene: TRBJ1-1; V gene: TRBV6-6; CDR3 protein: CASSEIGGDNTEAFF
J gene: TRBJ1-1; V gene: TRBV27; CDR3 protein: CASSTMNTEAFF
J gene: TRBJ1-4; V gene: TRBV6-5; CDR3 protein: CASSYSWAGGNEKLFF
J gene: TRBJ2-5; V gene: TRBV2; CDR3 protein: CASISEETQYF
J gene: TRBJ1-2; V gene: TRBV6-5; CDR3 protein: CASFDPWENYGYTF
J gene: TRBJ2-2; V gene: TRBV11-1; CDR3 protein: CASSPEGFLAGELFF
J gene: TRBJ1-3; V gene: TRBV9; CDR3 protein: CASSVDTGGTGNTIYF
J gene: TRBJ1-6; V gene: TRBV27; CDR3 protein: CASSPLGTGDLPLHF
J gene: TRBJ2-7; V gene: TRBV4-3; CDR3 protein: CASSQDKASPYEQYF
J gene: TRBJ1-4; V gene: TRBV18; CDR3 protein: CASSLRLNEKLFF
J gene: TRBJ2-7; V gene: TRBV7-2; CDR3 protein: CASIPYAGGLSEQYF
J gene: TRBJ2-1; V gene: TRBV7-2; CDR3 protein: CASSPRSGTYNEQFF
J gene: TRBJ2-1; V gene: TRBV7-9; CDR3 protein: CASNTRASSYNEQFF
J gene: TRBJ1-5; V gene: TRBV7-2; CDR3 protein: CASSLGGTQPQHF
J gene: TRBJ2-7; V gene: TRBV7-6; CDR3 protein: CASSSSQGLAYEQYF
J gene: TRBJ2-1; V gene: TRBV5-1; CDR3 protein: CASSSGQVWGEQFF
J gene: TRBJ2-1; V gene: TRBV5-6; CDR3 protein: CASSLTLAGAIGRDEQFF
J gene: TRBJ1-4; V gene: TRBV10-2; CDR3 protein: CASSVVRLGEKLFF
J gene: TRBJ2-1; V gene: TRBV10-2; CDR3 protein: CASCRGGLRNEQFF
J gene: TRBJ2-3; V gene: TRBV11-2; CDR3 protein: CASGGRTDTQYF
J gene: TRBJ2-7; V gene: TRBV28; CDR3 protein: CASNPHSRSGYEQYF
J gene: TRBJ2-1; V gene: TRBV4-3; CDR3 protein: CASRRQGYNEQFF
J gene: TRBJ1-5; V gene: TRBV6-5; CDR3 protein: CASSLSGQGSQPQHF
J gene: TRBJ2-6; V gene: TRBV27; CDR3 protein: CASSLSAASSGANVLTF
J gene: TRBJ2-1; V gene: TRBV19; CDR3 protein: CASSSGSYNEQFF
J gene: TRBJ1-1; V gene: TRBV7-2; CDR3 protein: CASSLQGTNTEAFF
J gene: TRBJ1-6; V gene: TRBV7-2; CDR3 protein: CASSFDTNNSPLHF
J gene: TRBJ2-4; V gene: TRBV6-6; CDR3 protein: CASSIGDLAKNIQYF
J gene: TRBJ1-1; V gene: TRBV11-3; CDR3 protein: CASSSRRDTEAFF
J gene: TRBJ1-3; V gene: TRBV5-4; CDR3 protein: CASSPTGSGNTIYF
J gene: TRBJ1-3; V gene: TRBV5-1; CDR3 protein: CASSLAGADSGNTIYF
J gene: TRBJ2-2; V gene: TRBV7-6; CDR3 protein: CASSFAPGGTRANTGELFF
J gene: TRBJ2-2; V gene: TRBV11-3; CDR3 protein: CASSLRAGELFF
J gene: TRBJ1-1; V gene: TRBV5-4; CDR3 protein: CASSSSRDRSFMNTEAFF
J gene: TRBJ1-1; V gene: TRBV28; CDR3 protein: CASTLGPGNGEAFF
J gene: TRBJ2-5; V gene: TRBV4-3; CDR3 protein: CASSQGTQETQYF